Shown below are 26 T cell receptor beta chains from a single sample sequenced in a study of post-analysis software for immune sequencing data. Points from the study as a whole: Patients showed TRBV5-6, TRBV5-1 and TRBV20-1 among a few TRBV segments more frequent than in controls.

Their antigens remain unidentified. The library was made from cDNA and included unique molecular identifiers. TCRdb reprocessed the PCR reads with MiXCR, giving one entry per CDR3 protein. The sample has about 760,000 distinct CDR3 sequences, roughly 29% seen once. Sequenced: blood. These receptors all stem from a girl aged 5-17 years with multiple sclerosis.

As regards this clonotype: One end of the junction fails to match germline, which may point to a read error. V is TRBV10-3 and J is TRBJ2-5, with 11 bases identical to TRBD2. The J call may not be correct, given that the DNA end is closer to TRBJ2-7. Germline lookup yields CDR1 ENHRY and CDR2 SYGVKD. This CDR3 has 18 residues. Written as DNA, the CDR3 is TGTGCCGTCAGTGAGGTCTTTCCCCGGACTAGCGGGTCAGGCGAGCAGTACTTC. Its translation: CAVSEVFPRTSGSGEQYF.

The gene calls are TRBV9 and TRBJ2-5; TRBD2 matches 7 bases. The CDR3 is 15 amino acids. V was pared by 6 bases and J by 1 base, with 9 bases of the junction left unmatched. CDR1 is SGDLS, CDR2 YYNGEE, per germline. CDR3: CASTISGVTQETQYF. DNA of the CDR3: TGTGCCAGCACCATCAGCGGGGTTACCCAAGAGACCCAGTACTTC.

V is TRBV19 and J is TRBJ2-1, with 7 positions matching TRBD1. V was pared by 3 bases and J by 9 bases, with 11 bases of the junction left unmatched. CDR1 is LNHDA, CDR2 SQIVND, per germline (reference sequence). CDR3 size: 15 residues. The chain's CDR3 is CASSIWTGGQGEQFF. Here the CDR3 DNA reads TGTGCCAGTAGTATTTGGACAGGAGGCCAGGGTGAGCAGTTCTTC.

The chain recombines TRBV12-3 or TRBV12-4 with TRBJ1-5; no reliable D call. V shed 1 base and J shed 4 bases, with 5 bases lying between them. CDR3 length equals 13 residues. The CDR3 coding sequence is TGTGCCAGCAGTTTAGAGGCGAATCAGCCCCAGCATTTT. Protein sequence: CASSLEANQPQHF.

The chain has TRBV7-8 and TRBJ2-1; TRBD2 agrees at 11 bases. Germline V lookup: CDR1 SGHVS, CDR2 FQNEAQ. The CDR3 covers 18 residues. Trimming took 2 bases from V and 7 from J; bases not matched to a gene: 13. The CDR3 loop reads CASSLRAGTSGVRNEQFF. CDR3 DNA: TGTGCCAGCAGCTTAAGAGCCGGGACTAGCGGAGTTAGGAATGAGCAGTTCTTC.

This clonotype was seen a handful of times. This CDR3 is CATSAQVVADTQYF. CDR3 sequence (DNA): TGTGCCACCAGCGCACAGGTTGTTGCAGATACGCAGTATTTT. The V call is TRBV15, the J call TRBJ2-3, with D tentatively TRBD1 (5 bases). The V end was cut by 5 bases, the J end by 4 bases, with 13 bases between. Germline values: CDR1 LNHNV, CDR2 YYDKDF (reference sequence). The CDR3 extends over 14 amino acids.

This clonotype was observed a handful of times. The chain links TRBV10-3 to TRBJ2-5; 8 bases are a match to TRBD2. Trimming took 4 bases from V and 5 from J; bases not matched to a gene: 6. Germline CDR1 reads ENHRY; CDR2 reads SYGVKD. The CDR3 runs 14 residues. CDR3 in amino acids: CAISAASGLETQYF. Here the CDR3 DNA reads TGTGCCATCAGTGCGGCTAGCGGGTTGGAGACCCAGTACTTC.

This clonotype was seen a handful of times. The genes are TRBV29-1 and TRBJ2-5, with D tentatively TRBD1 or TRBD2 (6 bases each). V dropped 4 bases and J dropped 10 bases, with 19 bases sitting between them. The germline V gene has CDR1 SQVTM and CDR2 ANQGSEA. The CDR3 runs to 13 residues. The CDR3: CSVVPGGPEGQYF. In DNA, the CDR3 is TGCAGCGTTGTCCCCGGGGGCCCCGAGGGCCAGTACTTC.

This clonotype has just a few counts. The chain links TRBV20-1 to TRBJ2-1, with TRBD2 identical over 10 bases. The V and J ends lost 5 bases and 12 bases, in that order; junction bases with no gene match: 16. The CDR3 totals 15 residues. From germline, CDR1 is DFQATT and CDR2 SNEGSKA (reference sequence). The CDR3 bases are TGCAGTGCTCACAAGCGGGAGGGCCCGCTCAATTTGCAGTTCTTC. It is translated as CSAHKREGPLNLQFF.

The chain links TRBV11-3 to TRBJ2-1; maybe TRBD2 (5 bases). V lost 1 base and J lost 6, with 13 bases in between. The CDR3 runs to 15 residues. Germline V CDR1 and CDR2: SGHNT, YENEEA. This CDR3 reads CASSLGRSSPNEQFF. The CDR3 coding sequence is TGTGCCAGCAGCTTAGGCCGTTCTAGCCCCAATGAGCAGTTCTTC.

V is TRBV29-1 and J is TRBJ2-1; possibly TRBD2 for D (7 bases). The germline gives CDR1 SQVTM, CDR2 ANQGSEA. The CDR3 loop spans 13 amino acids. The CDR3 bases are TGCGGGGGGGCCACCACATTTTACAATGAGCAGTTCTTC. Amino acid sequence: CGGATTFYNEQFF.

This sequence joins TRBV7-8 and TRBJ2-7; 9 bases agree with TRBD2. Germline V CDR1 and CDR2: SGHVS, FQNEAQ. The CDR3 is made up of 15 amino acids. Unmatched junction bases numbered 12, after V lost 5 bases and J lost 7 bases. CDR3 sequence (DNA): TGTGCCAGCAGCCCTCTCGGACTAGCGATCAATGAGCAGTACTTC. Residues: CASSPLGLAINEQYF.

A few counts support this clonotype. Here the CDR3 reads CASSELRGDYGYTF. In nucleotides, the CDR3 is TGTGCCAGCAGTGAATTAAGAGGGGACTATGGCTACACCTTC. The chain couples TRBV2 to TRBJ1-2; D might be TRBD1 (5 bases). V was pared by 2 bases and J by 3 bases, with 10 bases between. The CDR3 runs 14 residues. CDR1 SNHLY and CDR2 FYNNEI come from the germline V gene.

The chain carries TRBV11-3 and TRBJ2-1, with no clear D. V was clipped by 5 bases and J by 5 bases, with 19 bases between them. The germline CDR1 and CDR2 sequences are SGHNT and YENEEA. There are 16 residues in the CDR3. The CDR3: CASSPRRVVPHNEQFF. CDR3 sequence (DNA): TGTGCCAGCAGCCCTAGGAGAGTAGTCCCCCACAATGAGCAGTTCTTC.

This chain links TRBV9 with TRBJ2-3; weak D call: TRBD2 (6 bases). Germline loops: CDR1 SGDLS, CDR2 YYNGEE. The CDR3 consists of 17 residues. V was trimmed by 0 bases and J by 5 bases, leaving 19 bases between them. DNA of the CDR3: TGTGCCAGCAGCGTAGACCCTAGTGGGGGGTCGGTAGATACGCAGTATTTT. Translated, it gives CASSVDPSGGSVDTQYF. The variable domain in full, completed from reference TRBV9 and TRBJ2-3, reads DSGVTQTPKHLITATGQRVTLRCSPRSGDLSVYWYQQSLDQGLQFLIQYYNGEERAKGNILERFSAQQFPDLHSELNLSSLELGDSALYFCASSVDPSGGSVDTQYFGPGTRLTVL.

This clonotype has ten or more counts. The chain joins TRBV4-3 to TRBJ2-3; D perhaps matches TRBD1 (5 bases). V lost 0 bases to trimming and J lost 9 bases, with 10 bases between them. CDR3 length equals 13 residues. Germline lookup yields CDR1 LGHNA and CDR2 YSLEER. The CDR3 region has the DNA TGCGCCAGCAGCCAAGATCAGGGCTTAACGCAGTATTTT. Translation: CASSQDQGLTQYF.

This clonotype was counted a few times. The gene calls are TRBV20-1 and TRBJ1-1; D perhaps matches TRBD1 (6 bases). The CDR3 loop spans 16 amino acids. Trimming took off 0 bases at V and 0 bases at J, with 14 bases between the two ends. Germline V gene lookup returns CDR1 DFQATT and CDR2 SNEGSKA (reference sequence). As DNA, the CDR3 is TGCAGTGCTAGAGATTTGGACAGAAATATGAACACTGAAGCTTTCTTT. Protein: CSARDLDRNMNTEAFF.

The V call is TRBV19, the J call TRBJ2-1; D is possibly TRBD1 (5 bases). Trimming removed 4 bases from V and 0 bases from J, with 10 bases in between. In germline, CDR1 is LNHDA, CDR2 SQIVND (reference sequence). The CDR3 has 15 residues. CDR3 nucleotide sequence: TGTGCCAGTAGTACCGGACATAACTCCTACAATGAGCAGTTCTTC. This codes for CASSTGHNSYNEQFF. Combining the CDR3 with reference TRBV19 and TRBJ2-1 gives the whole variable domain DGGITQSPKYLFRKEGQNVTLSCEQNLNHDAMYWYRQDPGQGLRLIYYSQIVNDFQKGDIAEGYSVSREKKESFPLTVTSAQKNPTAFYLCASSTGHNSYNEQFFGPGTRLTVL.

The V gene is TRBV10-3, the J gene TRBJ1-2, with D perhaps matching TRBD1 (6 bases). Deletions cut 6 bases from V and 2 bases from J, with 13 bases between. Per the germline V gene, CDR1 is ENHRY and CDR2 is SYGVKD. This CDR3 contains 14 residues. CDR3 sequence (DNA): TGTGCCATCAGCGAGAGGACAGTCAACTATGGCTACACCTTC. As protein: CAISERTVNYGYTF.

This chain connects TRBV24-1 to TRBJ2-3; no clear D. The CDR3 loop spans 15 amino acids. Trimming took off 2 bases at V and 5 bases at J, with 13 bases between the two ends. Looked up from germline, CDR1 is KGHDR and CDR2 is SFDVKD. The CDR3 spells CATSDSRRIQDTQYF. DNA of the CDR3: TGTGCCACCAGTGATTCCCGGCGGATACAAGATACGCAGTATTTT.

The CDR3 bases are TGCAGTGCTAGTGGAGGCTATGGCTACACCTTC. Its translation: CSASGGYGYTF. The chain combines TRBV20-1 with TRBJ1-2; D remains ambiguous. V was cut by 3 bases and J by 4 bases, with 6 bases left in between. CDR3 size: 11 residues. CDR1 is DFQATT and CDR2 is SNEGSKA in the germline V gene (reference sequence).

The chain uses TRBV9 and TRBJ2-2; maybe TRBD1 (6 bases). The V gene's germline CDR1 is SGDLS and CDR2 YYNGEE. V lost 0 bases and J 5 bases, leaving 11 bases between the germline ends. The CDR3 runs to 15 residues. In nucleotides, the CDR3 is TGTGCCAGCAGCGTAGGGGGGCAGGGGACCGGGGAGCTGTTTTTT. It translates to CASSVGGQGTGELFF.

This clonotype was seen more than once but under ten times. V is TRBV20-1 and J is TRBJ2-3; no reliable D call. This CDR3 contains 19 residues. V lost 0 bases to trimming and J lost 2 bases, with 24 bases between them. The germline V gene encodes CDR1 DFQATT and CDR2 SNEGSKA (reference sequence). The CDR3 loop is CSARDLAEAAVKYTDTQYF. The CDR3 bases are TGCAGTGCTAGAGATTTGGCTGAGGCCGCAGTGAAGTACACAGATACGCAGTATTTT.

This clonotype was counted only a few times. The chain combines TRBV6-6 with TRBJ1-3, with TRBD1 as a possible D gene (6 bases). V dropped 4 bases and J dropped 4 bases, with 11 bases sitting between them. The CDR3 has 14 amino acids. Germline V gene lookup returns CDR1 MNHNY and CDR2 SVGAGI (reference sequence). The CDR3 coding sequence is TGTGCCAGCAGTTTTGGGGGCGAGGGAAACACCATATATTTT. Residues: CASSFGGEGNTIYF.

This clonotype has a handful of counts. The chain employs TRBV15 and TRBJ2-3; 11 bases are a match to TRBD1. Germline assignment: CDR1 LNHNV and CDR2 YYDKDF (reference sequence). V lost 5 bases and J lost 4; bases outside the gene matches: 8. The length of the CDR3 is 16 residues. For the CDR3, the DNA is TGTGCCACCAGCTGGTGGGGGGGACAGGGGGCAGATACGCAGTATTTT. This gives the protein CATSWWGGQGADTQYF.

The chain links TRBV20-1 to TRBJ2-7; D possibly matches TRBD1 or TRBD2 (6 bases each). Per the germline V gene, CDR1 is DFQATT and CDR2 is SNEGSKA (reference sequence). CDR3 length: 13 residues. V lost 5 bases to trimming and J lost 6 bases, with 17 bases between them. In nucleotides, the CDR3 is TGCAGTGCTGGTCTCTCGGGGGCGCGCGAGCAGTACTTC. Translated: CSAGLSGAREQYF.